Below, one TCR beta chain is given with its context. This entry is derived from a study of blood T cell repertoires in COVID-19. This table comes from immunoSEQ multiplex PCR, and its TCRdb copy is limited to in-frame clones, with some not included. This sample has some 250,000 clones; 86% occur once, and the top ten carry 15% to 18%. This CDR3 contains 12 residues. The junction had 7 bases not matched to a gene; V was cut back by 5 bases and J by 6 bases. Germline CDR1 and CDR2: GTSNPN and SVGIG (reference sequence). This TCR came from a man aged 18 to 30 who had recovered from COVID-19. This chain connects TRBV30 to TRBJ2-7; 7 nucleotides align to TRBD2. Sequencing was done on a sample of PBMCs or T cells enriched from blood (not recorded which). The CDR3 nucleotides read TGTGCCTGGGCTAGACTAGCCCCCGAGCAGTACTTC. Translated: CAWARLAPEQYF. Combining the CDR3 with reference TRBV30 and TRBJ2-7 gives the whole variable domain SQTIHQWPATLVQPVGSPLSLECTVEGTSNPNLYWYRQAAGRGLQLLFYSVGIGQISSEVPQNLSASRPQDRQFILSSKKLLLSDSGFYLCAWARLAPEQYFGPGTRLTVT.